This T cell receptor beta chain was profiled in a study of T-cell reconstitution after alpha-beta-depleted transplantation in children. This CDR3 contains 12 residues. Trimming took off 6 bases at V and 2 bases at J, with 6 bases between the two ends. The study's findings and limits: One year after transplant, T-cell counts and diversity came mostly from newly produced T cells. It was reported that alpha-beta T cells came from several hundred expanded graft clones (about two months after transplant).

The table lists this clonotype with many counts. The target antigen is unknown. For TCRbeta, the library was prepared with unique molecular identifiers. TCRdb called the PCR reads again in MiXCR, with one record for every CDR3 protein. The table includes 65,000 to 70,000 distinct CDR3 sequences, roughly 5.2% detected once. The receptor was isolated from a boy in the first two years of life who had a stem cell transplant for acute myeloid leukemia, so the T cells may come from the graft donor. The sequencing here drew on PBMCs, mostly from graft donor cells, taken 180 days after TCRalphabeta/CD19-depleted stem cell transplant. The J gene is TRBJ2-3, the V gene TRBV12-3 or TRBV12-4; no firm D call. CDR3 residues: CASSPITDTQYF. The DNA of the CDR3 is TGTGCCAGCAGCCCTATCACAGATACGCAGTATTTT.